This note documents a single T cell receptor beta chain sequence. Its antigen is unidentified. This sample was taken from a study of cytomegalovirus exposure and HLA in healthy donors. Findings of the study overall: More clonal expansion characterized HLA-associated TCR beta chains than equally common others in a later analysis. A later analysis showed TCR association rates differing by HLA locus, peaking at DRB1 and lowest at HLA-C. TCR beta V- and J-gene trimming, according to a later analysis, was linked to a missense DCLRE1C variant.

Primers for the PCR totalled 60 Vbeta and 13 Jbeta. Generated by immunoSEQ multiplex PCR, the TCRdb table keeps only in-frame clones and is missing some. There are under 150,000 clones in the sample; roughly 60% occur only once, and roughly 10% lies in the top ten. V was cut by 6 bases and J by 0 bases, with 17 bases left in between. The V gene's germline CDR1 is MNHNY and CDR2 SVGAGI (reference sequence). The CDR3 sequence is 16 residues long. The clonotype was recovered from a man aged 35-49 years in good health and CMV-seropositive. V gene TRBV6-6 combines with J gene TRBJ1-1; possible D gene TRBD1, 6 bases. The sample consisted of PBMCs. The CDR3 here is CASSLQGPRMNTEAFF. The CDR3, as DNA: TGTGCCAGCAGCCTTCAGGGGCCGCGAATGAACACTGAAGCTTTCTTT.